Listed below are T cell receptor beta chains from one sample, sequenced in a study of blood T cell repertoires in COVID-19. TCRdb's copy holds only in-frame clones and misses some; the assay was immunoSEQ multiplex PCR. The repertoire holds about 180,000 clones, with about nine tenths as singletons. The sequenced sample was PBMCs or T cells enriched from blood (not recorded which). The receptor set was obtained from a woman between 18 and 29 years old who had recovered from COVID-19. CDR3s include the opening cysteine and the closing phenylalanine or tryptophan. A D gene is named only where the DNA matches it firmly. Expanded clones get a size class; other rows say once, few or many, or leave the size out.

NA TRBJ2-1 TRBD2 TRBV7-3 TGTGCCAGCAGCTCGGGACTAGCGGGAGTAGTGCAGTTCTTC CASSSGLAGVVQFF
NA TRBJ1-3 NA TRBV2 TGTGCCAGCAGCGTCTCTGGAAACACCATATATTTT CASSVSGNTIYF
NA TRBJ2-7 TRBD1 TRBV11-2 TGTGCCAGCAGAACTCACAGGGGTTCCTACGAGCAGTACTTC CASRTHRGSYEQYF
NA TRBJ2-7 NA TRBV27 TGTGCCAGCAGTTTAGGACAGCACTACGAGCAGTACTTC CASSLGQHYEQYF
few TRBJ1-5 TRBD1 TRBV6-2/TRBV6-3 TGTGCCAGCAGTCCCGGGACAGCCATTATCCCAACAAATCAGCCCCAGCATTTT CASSPGTAIIPTNQPQHF
NA TRBJ2-1 TRBD2 TRBV2 TGTGCCAGCAGTCGACTAGCGGGATTGTCCAATGAGCAGTTCTTC CASSRLAGLSNEQFF
NA TRBJ1-2 TRBD1 TRBV2 TGTGCCAGCAGTATCCAGGGGGGAAACTATGGCTACACCTTC CASSIQGGNYGYTF
NA TRBJ1-1 TRBD1 TRBV27 TGTGCCAGCAAACAGACAGGGATGAACACTGAAGCTTTCTTT CASKQTGMNTEAFF
NA TRBJ1-5 TRBD1 TRBV2 TGTGCCAGCAAGGGACAGGGGTATTCCGGCAATCAGCCCCAGCATTTT CASKGQGYSGNQPQHF
NA TRBJ1-1 NA TRBV2 TGTGCCAGCAGTCAGGGATTGGGTCCTGAAGCTTTCTTT CASSQGLGPEAFF
few TRBJ1-1 NA TRBV6-5 TGTGCCAGCAGTTACTCGGGGACACGGGGCGGTAGGGAAGCTTTCTTT CASSYSGTRGGREAFF
NA TRBJ2-7 TRBD1 TRBV20-1 TGCAGTGCCCAGGGGGAGTACGAGCAGTACTTC CSAQGEYEQYF
NA TRBJ2-5 TRBD2 TRBV3-1/TRBV3-2 TGTGCCAGCAGCCAAGGGACTAGCAGGGCGGAGACCCAGTACTTC CASSQGTSRAETQYF
NA TRBJ2-1 NA TRBV19 TGTGCCAGTAGTATCCCGGCACAGAAAGATGAGCAGTTCTTC CASSIPAQKDEQFF
NA TRBJ1-2 NA TRBV30 TGTGCCCTCATAGGGGATATTAGCTATGGCTACACCTTC CALIGDISYGYTF
NA TRBJ1-2 NA TRBV13 TGTGCCAGCAGCTTAGATGACAGGGGCTACACCTTC CASSLDDRGYTF
NA TRBJ1-1 NA TRBV6-8 TGTGCCAGCTCCGTAGGGAGAGGGACTGAAGCTTTCTTT CASSVGRGTEAFF
NA TRBJ1-5 TRBD1 TRBV27 TGTGCCAGCAGTTTAGACAGGGCCAATCAGCCCCAGCATTTT CASSLDRANQPQHF